This T cell receptor (beta chain) was retrieved from a study of beta chain features in type 1 diabetes (dated by TCRdb to about 2018). Context from the whole study: Mean age, gender distribution, total cell number and subset yield were not different between patients and healthy donors. A total of under 140,000,000 sorted cells were examined across all samples, and the number of cells per subset was strongly correlated with RNA yield. In the study, recently diagnosed type 1 diabetes patients and matched healthy donors were compared on the TCRB repertoires of their sorted circulating CD4+ T cell subsets. Regulatory and stem cell-like memory subsets were obtained from only 8 patients and about eight healthy donors, while naive and central memory subsets were obtained from all 30 or so donors. Points the paper makes about the study in general: Because cDNA was sequenced instead of genomic DNA, activated cells with high expression could be over-represented, although the groups did not differ in activation or CD3 levels. Patients with type 1 diabetes made fewer insertions and deleted more nucleotides at VDJ recombination sites, implying thymic rearrangement abnormalities. Naive, central memory and regulatory TCRB repertoires appeared to be more alike among patients than among healthy donors. Type 1 diabetes patients showed a moderate but significant shortening of TCRB CDR3 length in all four CD4+ subsets. Only small numbers of individuals were included in the HLA sub-analyses, which left unresolved whether HLA type had any influence on TCRB rearrangement. Shorter templates might be favored by PCR, yet because patient and control samples were amplified and corrected together, any such skew would affect both groups equally.

V loses 11 bases at its end and J loses 5 bases; junction bases beyond the gene matches: 11. Looking up the germline V gene yields CDR1 MDHEN and CDR2 SYDVKM. The CDR3 runs 14 residues from the cysteine to the phenylalanine. Solely the CDR3 DNA is kept, with 42 bases framed from the first base. The High Capacity cDNA Reverse Transcription Kit was used to reverse transcribe all of the isolated RNA, meaning that expressed TCRB transcripts were what got sequenced. Deep immunoSEQ sequencing was applied to naive, central memory and regulatory T cell samples, giving an average of about 3.7 million total reads per sample. Sorted cells were lysed in RLT buffer, and RNA was extracted using DNase-treated RNeasy Micro or Mini kits according to cell number. To prevent cross-contamination, each cell subset was processed individually, whereas patient and healthy donor samples were processed jointly. The immunoSEQ multiplex PCR was used to amplify TCRB sequences from cDNA, yielding 87-bp fragments that span the CDR3 region. The amplicons were sequenced using the Illumina HiSeq platform. Per the authors' processing: PCR bias was corrected computationally using synthetic template baselines, and reads within Hamming distance 2 were collapsed, with unmergeable singletons discarded. Reads were aligned to IMGT to assign V, D and J genes, CDR3 length, and insertions or deletions at six rearrangement sites. Within each subset, clonotype counts were normalized to sorted cell number, and only after that were true diversity and Gini coefficients computed with the tcR R package. The overlap coefficient, calculated on TCRB nucleotide sequences, was used to measure repertoire sharing. Not all clones reach the TCRdb copy of this immuneACCESS table, which keeps in-frame sequences only. Checked studies attribute under half of the gap to unresolved V genes and leave the rest unexplained. The D gene and trimming were derived from the DNA, and the V and J assignments and clone size from that table. This sample lists almost 350,000 clones; roughly 8.8% were detected once. More than 0.8% of the sample is taken by the ten largest.

This clone was seen at least ten times. Its antigen is currently not known. Base qualities are not recorded, but no much larger clone differs from it by a single base. A single peripheral blood draw of approximately 110 mL on average was collected from each donor into heparinised tubes. Using a panel that included CD45RO, CCR7, CD25, CD127, CD95 and CD27, naive, central memory, regulatory and stem cell-like memory CD4+ T cells were sorted on a BD FACSAria II. Purity was above 95% for every sorted population. Right away, PBMCs were isolated by Lymphoprep density gradient centrifugation and were stained directly, with no culture step. So that batch effects would be minimized, each experiment stained and sorted samples in pairs, pairing one healthy donor with one patient.

The receptor was derived from a man under 40 with type 1 diabetes. The sequenced sample was central memory CD4+ T cells from blood. The rearranged chain carries TRBV28 and TRBJ2-3; 9 of the junction bases match TRBD1. The CDR3 region: CASQTGGQGDTQYF. The DNA sequence follows: TGTGCCTCTCAGACCGGGGGACAGGGAGATACGCAGTATTTT.